This TCR beta chain emerged from a study of cytomegalovirus exposure and HLA in healthy donors. Broader study findings: According to the study, 160 or so TCR beta chains were cytomegalovirus-associated. First-cohort TCR clusters tended to co-occur in the roughly 130 validation repertoires, a later analysis found. There were three CMV-associated chains whose specificity for CMV antigens was confirmed in vitro.

This CDR3 is 16 amino acids long. With 3 bases removed from V and 0 bases from J, the gap between germline ends came to 9 bases. Per germline, CDR1 MNHEY and CDR2 SVGAGI. With regard to this clone: The antigen is not known.

Generated by immunoSEQ multiplex PCR, the TCRdb table keeps only in-frame clones and is missing some. The sample lists roughly 130,000 clones, less than 90% occurring once. V gene TRBV6-5 combines with J gene TRBJ2-6; no clear D. The TCR sequence derives from a man in his late teens or twenties in good health and CMV-seronegative. The source material was PBMCs. The CDR3 is CASSYIQNSGANVLTF. The CDR3 region has the DNA TGTGCCAGCAGTTATATTCAGAACTCTGGGGCCAACGTCCTGACTTTC.